Presented here are 18 T cell receptor beta chains from one specimen sequenced in a study of blood T cell repertoires in COVID-19. Only in-frame clones appear in the TCRdb table, and some are missing; sequencing was by immunoSEQ multiplex PCR. This table holds approximately 300,000 clones, around 85% found once. Sequenced material: PBMCs or T cells enriched from blood (not recorded which). The receptors shown here come from a woman in her 30s who had been exposed to COVID-19.

The chain joins TRBV19 to TRBJ1-1; D unclear. Germline loops: CDR1 LNHDA, CDR2 SQIVND (reference sequence). The germline V and J ends were trimmed by 3 bases and 0 bases, with 5 bases remaining between them. The length of the CDR3 is 13 residues. The CDR3 nucleotides are TGTGCCAGTAGTATGACATTGAACACTGAAGCTTTCTTT. Its protein is CASSMTLNTEAFF.

The J gene is TRBJ2-6, the V gene TRBV5-1; 8 bases fit TRBD1. There are 16 residues in the CDR3. Germline lookup yields CDR1 SGHRS and CDR2 YFSETQ. After removal of 4 bases from V and 2 bases from J, the junction contained 5 bases not matched to a gene. CDR3 coding DNA: TGCGCCAGCAGCGACCTACAGGGGGCTGGGGCCAACGTCCTGACTTTC. It specifies CASSDLQGAGANVLTF. Full variable domain (remainder filled in from reference TRBV5-1 and TRBJ2-6): KAGVTQTPRYLIKTRGQQVTLSCSPISGHRSVSWYQQTPGQGLQFLFEYFSETQRNKGNFPGRFSGRQFSNSRSEMNVSTLELGDSALYLCASSDLQGAGANVLTFGAGSRLTVL.

Of note for this clone: This CDR3 is also generated by other DNA sequences in the sample. The chain joins TRBV4-3 to TRBJ1-3, with D tentatively TRBD1 (6 bases). V was cut by 0 bases and J by 1 base, with 10 bases left in between. CDR3 length: 16 residues. Germline CDR1 LGHNA, CDR2 YSLEER. This CDR3 is CASSQDRTVSGNTIYF. In DNA form, the CDR3 reads TGCGCCAGCAGCCAAGATCGGACAGTGTCTGGAAACACCATATATTTT.

This chain links TRBV28 with TRBJ1-1, with a tentative D call TRBD1 (6 bases). The CDR3 is 14 amino acids. V lost 2 bases to trimming and J lost 5 bases, with 12 bases between them. Germline V gene data show CDR1 as MDHEN and CDR2 as SYDVKM. This CDR3 reads CASSLIGGRTEAFF. CDR3 nucleotide sequence: TGTGCCAGCAGTTTAATAGGGGGAAGGACTGAAGCTTTCTTT.

The chain recombines TRBV3-1 (or the pseudogene TRBV3-2) with TRBJ2-7; the match to TRBD1 covers 9 bases. Germline CDR1 is LGHDT and CDR2 is YNNKEL (reference sequence). With V trimmed by 4 bases and J by 5 bases, 3 bases remained unmatched. This CDR3 has 13 residues. The CDR3 DNA follows: TGTGCCAGCAGCCCTTGGACAGGGGACGAGCAGTACTTC. Translating it yields CASSPWTGDEQYF.

CDR3 bases: TGTGCCAGCAGCTTAGGATTTCCGGGGGGAAACTCCTACGAGCAGTACTTC. Protein: CASSLGFPGGNSYEQYF. The chain recombines TRBV7-2 with TRBJ2-7; 7 nucleotides agree with TRBD2. The J segment lost 0 bases and the V segment lost 1 base, leaving 9 bases of the junction unmatched. The germline CDR1 and CDR2 sequences are SGHTA and FQGNSA. The CDR3 contains 17 residues.

This chain uses TRBV27 with TRBJ2-7; 9 bases fit TRBD2. J was trimmed by 0 bases and V by 4 bases; bases with no gene match: 7. The CDR3 extends over 16 amino acids. Germline values: CDR1 MNHEY, CDR2 SMNVEV (reference sequence). The CDR3 DNA reads TGTGCCAGCAGTTACAAGCGGGAGGCTTCCTCCTACGAGCAGTACTTC. It translates to CASSYKREASSYEQYF.

This chain links TRBV11-2 with TRBJ2-5, with D tentatively TRBD2 (5 bases). Per germline, CDR1 SGHAT and CDR2 FQNNGV. The CDR3 runs 14 residues. The V gene lost 6 bases and the J gene lost 7 bases, with 18 bases spanning the gap. CDR3 nucleotide sequence: TGTGCCAGCAGGACCCTGGCGGGCGATGGGACCCAGTACTTC. Encoded protein: CASRTLAGDGTQYF.

CDR3 sequence: CASSLGDSSYGYTF. The CDR3 region has the DNA TGTGCCAGCAGCTTAGGCGACAGCAGCTATGGCTACACCTTC. The chain recombines TRBV7-9 with TRBJ1-2; the D gene is possibly TRBD1 (5 bases). V was clipped by 1 base and J by 4 bases, with 10 bases between them. Germline values: CDR1 SEHNR, CDR2 FQNEAQ (reference sequence). CDR3 size: 14 residues.

This rearrangement joins TRBV28 to TRBJ2-7; 7 positions match TRBD1. This CDR3 spans 16 amino acids. V dropped 4 bases and J dropped 1; count of bases not matched to a gene: 10. Germline values: CDR1 MDHEN, CDR2 SYDVKM. The CDR3 nucleotides read TGTGCCAGCAGTTCCCCCCGGACAGGAATGTCCTACGAGCAGTACTTC. Residues: CASSSPRTGMSYEQYF.

The chain is built from TRBV30 and TRBJ1-2; the match to TRBD1 covers 9 bases. Trimming removed 2 bases from V and 5 bases from J; junction bases left unmatched: 12. The germline V gene has CDR1 GTSNPN and CDR2 SVGIG (reference sequence). The CDR3 is 16 residues long. DNA for the CDR3: TGTGCCTGGAGTAGAAGGTTGGGACAGGGAGGGTATGGCTACACCTTC. Protein sequence: CAWSRRLGQGGYGYTF.

This clone has only a few counts. Within the sample, other DNA sequences also encode this same CDR3. V gene TRBV30 combines with J gene TRBJ2-7, with a weak D call TRBD2 (5 bases). From germline, CDR1 is GTSNPN and CDR2 SVGIG (reference sequence). This CDR3 is built from 13 residues. The V end was cut by 0 bases, the J end by 6 bases, with 12 bases between. The DNA for the CDR3 is TGTGCCTGGAGTGTAACGGGGTTGGGCGAGCAGTACTTC. Protein sequence: CAWSVTGLGEQYF.

V usage is TRBV19 and J usage is TRBJ1-5; 8 bases line up with TRBD1. CDR3 length equals 15 residues. Germline CDR1 and CDR2: LNHDA and SQIVND (reference sequence). Losses at the gene ends were 4 bases for V and 2 bases for J; bases not matched to a gene: 4. The CDR3 here is CASSTGGKGNQPQHF. Written as DNA, the CDR3 is TGTGCCAGTAGTACAGGGGGCAAAGGCAATCAGCCCCAGCATTTT.

The chain links TRBV3-1 (or the pseudogene TRBV3-2) to TRBJ1-2, with D perhaps matching TRBD1 (5 bases). Germline CDR1 LGHDT, CDR2 YNNKEL (reference sequence). V was clipped by 4 bases and J by 4 bases, with 13 bases between them. This CDR3 contains 14 residues. The chain's CDR3 is CASSRTGSGYGYTF. CDR3 DNA sequence: TGTGCCAGCAGCCGTACAGGATCTGGCTATGGCTACACCTTC.

The chain joins TRBV6-2 or TRBV6-3 to TRBJ2-5; no clear D. Germline CDR1 reads MNHEY; CDR2 reads SVGEGT. V lost 3 bases and J lost 7, with 6 bases in between. The CDR3 covers 11 residues. The CDR3 coding sequence is TGTGCCAGCAGTTATTTCGGGACCCAGTACTTC. Its translation: CASSYFGTQYF.

CDR3 bases: TGTGCCAGCAGCTTAGTTCTAGCGGGGGACACAGATACGCAGTATTTT. It codes for CASSLVLAGDTDTQYF. The rearrangement uses TRBV7-6 and TRBJ2-3, with 10 bases identical to TRBD2. The junction had 3 bases not matched to a gene; V was cut back by 1 base and J by 2 bases. Per germline, CDR1 SGHVS and CDR2 FNYEAQ. This CDR3 has 16 residues. The full variable domain, its missing parts supplied by reference TRBV7-6 and TRBJ2-3, is GAGVSQSPRYKVTKRGQDVALRCDPISGHVSLYWYRQALGQGPEFLTYFNYEAQQDKSGLPNDRFSAERPEGSISTLTIQRTEQRDSAMYRCASSLVLAGDTDTQYFGPGTRLTVL.

The V call is TRBV11-2, the J call TRBJ2-5, with D possibly matching TRBD2 (5 bases). V was clipped by 4 bases and J by 0 bases, with 9 bases between them. Per germline, CDR1 SGHAT and CDR2 FQNNGV. The CDR3 sequence is 14 residues long. CDR3 bases: TGTGCCAGCAGCTGGATGAGGGACCAAGAGACCCAGTACTTC. Its translation: CASSWMRDQETQYF.

The rearrangement uses TRBV19 and TRBJ1-2, with unresolved D. CDR1 and CDR2 from the germline V gene are LNHDA and SQIVND (reference sequence). This CDR3 spans 12 amino acids. V lost 7 bases, J lost 10 bases, and 16 bases lay in between. The chain's CDR3 is CASNTAGSFYTF. The CDR3 DNA sequence: TGTGCCAGTAACACTGCCGGGAGTTTCTACACCTTC. The entire variable domain, with the rest obtained from reference TRBV19 and TRBJ1-2, is as follows: DGGITQSPKYLFRKEGQNVTLSCEQNLNHDAMYWYRQDPGQGLRLIYYSQIVNDFQKGDIAEGYSVSREKKESFPLTVTSAQKNPTAFYLCASNTAGSFYTFGSGTRLTVV.